This T cell receptor beta chain was sequenced during a study of blood T cell repertoires in COVID-19. Study overall: From the United States, Italy and Spain came samples of acute and convalescent COVID-19.

This clone was observed a handful of times. TCRdb keeps only in-frame clones here, not all; method: immunoSEQ multiplex PCR. The sample includes about 200,000 clones, 85% to 90% seen only once; the top ten take about 6.2%. With 3 bases clipped from V and 9 bases from J, the junction kept 15 bases outside the gene matches. CDR3 size: 16 residues. CDR1 SGHVS and CDR2 FQNEAQ come from the germline V gene. The sequenced sample consisted of peripheral blood. The sequence was obtained from a man in his sixties who had recovered from COVID-19. This chain links TRBV7-8 with TRBJ2-7; 9 nucleotides agree with TRBD2. CDR3 sequence reads: CASSLGSSSGGRGQYF. CDR3 coding DNA: TGTGCCAGCAGCTTGGGTTCTAGTAGCGGGGGAAGAGGGCAGTACTTC.